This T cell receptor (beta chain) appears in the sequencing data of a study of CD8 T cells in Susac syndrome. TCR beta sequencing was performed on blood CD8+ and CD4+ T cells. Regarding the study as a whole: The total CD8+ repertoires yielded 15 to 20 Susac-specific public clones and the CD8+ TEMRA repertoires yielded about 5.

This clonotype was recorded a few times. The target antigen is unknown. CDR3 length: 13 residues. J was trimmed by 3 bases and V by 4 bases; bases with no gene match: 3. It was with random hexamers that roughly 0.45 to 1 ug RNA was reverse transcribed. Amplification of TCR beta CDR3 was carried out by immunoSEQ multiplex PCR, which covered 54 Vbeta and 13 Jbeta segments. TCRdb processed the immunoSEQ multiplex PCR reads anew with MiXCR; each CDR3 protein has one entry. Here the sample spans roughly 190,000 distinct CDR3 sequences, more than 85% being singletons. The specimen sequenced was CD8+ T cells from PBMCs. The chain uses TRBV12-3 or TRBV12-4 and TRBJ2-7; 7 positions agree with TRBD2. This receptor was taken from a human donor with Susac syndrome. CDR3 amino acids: CASSSGGFYEQYF. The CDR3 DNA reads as TGTGCCAGCAGTTCCGGGGGGTTCTACGAGCAGTACTTC.